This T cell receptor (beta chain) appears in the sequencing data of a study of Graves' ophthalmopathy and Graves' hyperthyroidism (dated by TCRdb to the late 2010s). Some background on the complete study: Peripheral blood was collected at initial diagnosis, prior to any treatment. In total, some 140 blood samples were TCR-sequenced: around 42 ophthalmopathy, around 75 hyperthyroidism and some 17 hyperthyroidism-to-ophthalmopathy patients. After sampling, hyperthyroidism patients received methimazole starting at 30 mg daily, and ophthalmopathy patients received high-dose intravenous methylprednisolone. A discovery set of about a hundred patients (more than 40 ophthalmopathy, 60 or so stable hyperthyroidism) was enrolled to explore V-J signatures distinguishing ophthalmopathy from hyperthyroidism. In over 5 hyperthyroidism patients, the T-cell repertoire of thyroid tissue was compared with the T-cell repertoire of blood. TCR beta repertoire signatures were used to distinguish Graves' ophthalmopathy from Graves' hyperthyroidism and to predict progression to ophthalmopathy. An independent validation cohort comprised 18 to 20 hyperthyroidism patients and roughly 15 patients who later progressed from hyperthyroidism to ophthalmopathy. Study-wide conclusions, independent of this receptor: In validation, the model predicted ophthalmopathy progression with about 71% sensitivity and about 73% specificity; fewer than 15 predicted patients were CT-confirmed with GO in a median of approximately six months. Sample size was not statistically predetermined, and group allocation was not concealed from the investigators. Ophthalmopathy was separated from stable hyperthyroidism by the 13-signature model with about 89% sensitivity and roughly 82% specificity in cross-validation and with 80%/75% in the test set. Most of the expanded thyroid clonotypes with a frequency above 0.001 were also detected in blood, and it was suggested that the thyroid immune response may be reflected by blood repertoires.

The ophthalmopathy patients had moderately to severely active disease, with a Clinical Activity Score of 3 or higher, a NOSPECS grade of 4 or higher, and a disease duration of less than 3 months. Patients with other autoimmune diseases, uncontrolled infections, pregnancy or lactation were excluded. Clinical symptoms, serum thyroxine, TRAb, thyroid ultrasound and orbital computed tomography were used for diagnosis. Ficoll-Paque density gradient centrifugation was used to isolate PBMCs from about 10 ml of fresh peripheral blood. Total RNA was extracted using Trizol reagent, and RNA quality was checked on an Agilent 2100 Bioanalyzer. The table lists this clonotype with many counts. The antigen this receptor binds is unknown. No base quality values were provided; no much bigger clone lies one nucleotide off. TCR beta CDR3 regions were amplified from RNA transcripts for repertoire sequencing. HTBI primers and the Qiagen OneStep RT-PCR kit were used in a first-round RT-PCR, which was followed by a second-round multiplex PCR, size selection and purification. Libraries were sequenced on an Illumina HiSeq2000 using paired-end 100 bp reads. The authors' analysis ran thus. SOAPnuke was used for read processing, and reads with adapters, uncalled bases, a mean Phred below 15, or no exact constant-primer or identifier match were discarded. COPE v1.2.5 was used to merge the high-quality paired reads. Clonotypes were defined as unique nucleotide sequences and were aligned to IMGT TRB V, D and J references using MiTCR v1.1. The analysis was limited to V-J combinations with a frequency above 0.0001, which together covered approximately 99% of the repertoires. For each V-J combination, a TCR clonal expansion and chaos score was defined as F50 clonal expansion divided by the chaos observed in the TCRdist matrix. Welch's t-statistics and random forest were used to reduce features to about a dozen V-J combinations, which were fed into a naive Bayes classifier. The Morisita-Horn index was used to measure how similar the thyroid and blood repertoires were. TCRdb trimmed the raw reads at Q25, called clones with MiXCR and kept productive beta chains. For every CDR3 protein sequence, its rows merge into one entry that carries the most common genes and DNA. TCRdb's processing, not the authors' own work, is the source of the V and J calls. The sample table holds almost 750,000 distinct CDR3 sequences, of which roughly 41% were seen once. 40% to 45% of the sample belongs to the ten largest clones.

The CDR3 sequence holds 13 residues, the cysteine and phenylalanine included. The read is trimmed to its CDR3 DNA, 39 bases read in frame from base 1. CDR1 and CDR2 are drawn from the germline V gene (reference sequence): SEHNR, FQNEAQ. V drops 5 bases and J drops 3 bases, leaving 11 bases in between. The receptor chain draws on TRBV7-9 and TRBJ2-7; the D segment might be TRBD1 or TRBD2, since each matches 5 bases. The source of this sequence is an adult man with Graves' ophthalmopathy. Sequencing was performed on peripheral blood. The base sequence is TGTGCCAGCAGCAAGGGGACCAGCTACGAGCAGTACTTC. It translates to CASSKGTSYEQYF.